This TCR beta chain emerged from a study of OX40 agonist ivuxolimab in advanced cancers. The CDR3 extends over 15 amino acids. V was pared by 5 bases and J by 12 bases, with 14 bases of the junction left unmatched. Looked up from germline, CDR1 is SGHVS and CDR2 is FQNEAQ. Clones were read by immunoSEQ multiplex PCR, and TCRdb kept only the in-frame ones, dropping some. Of about 51,000 clones in the sample, 84% are singletons; the top ten hold around 25%. The TCR was taken from an adult with an advanced solid tumor such as melanoma, head and neck, liver or kidney cancer. The rearrangement links TRBV7-8 to TRBJ2-1, with 9 bases fitting TRBD2. The sample in question was CD4+ or CD8+ T cells sorted from blood, obtained in a trial of the OX40 agonist ivuxolimab. DNA of the CDR3: TGTGCCAGCAGCCCCGAACGCGCGGGGGGGCCGGGGCAGTTCTTC. Protein product: CASSPERAGGPGQFF.